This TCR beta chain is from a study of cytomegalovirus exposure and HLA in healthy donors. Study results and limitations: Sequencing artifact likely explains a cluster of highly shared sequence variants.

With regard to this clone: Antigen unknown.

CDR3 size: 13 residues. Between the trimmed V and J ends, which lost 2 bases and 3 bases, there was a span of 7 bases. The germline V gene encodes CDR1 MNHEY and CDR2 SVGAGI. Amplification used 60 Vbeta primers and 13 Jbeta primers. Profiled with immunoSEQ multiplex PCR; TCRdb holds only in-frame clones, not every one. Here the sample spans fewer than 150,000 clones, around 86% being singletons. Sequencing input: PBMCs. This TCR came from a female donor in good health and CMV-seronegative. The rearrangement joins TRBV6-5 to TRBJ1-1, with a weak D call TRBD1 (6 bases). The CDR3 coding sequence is TGTGCCAGCAGTTACAACAGGGACACTGAAGCTTTCTTT. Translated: CASSYNRDTEAFF.